The next 18 T cell receptor beta chains were all read from a single sample in a study of cytomegalovirus exposure and HLA in healthy donors. The primer mix had 60 Vbeta and 13 Jbeta primers. Repertoires were generated with immunoSEQ multiplex PCR, while TCRdb's copy carries only in-frame clones and drops some. The repertoire holds about 120,000 clones, with roughly 78% as singletons. The specimen sequenced was PBMCs. These receptors all come from a woman aged 30 to 39 in good health and CMV-seropositive.

The rearrangement joins TRBV5-6 to TRBJ2-7, with TRBD1 matching 7 bases. Trimming at V came to 4 bases and at J to 0 bases, leaving 10 bases not matched to a gene. The CDR3 loop spans 16 amino acids. Per germline, CDR1 SGHDT and CDR2 YYEEEE. CDR3 sequence reads: CASSRAGTASSYEQYF. The CDR3 nucleotides are TGTGCCAGCAGCCGTGCCGGGACAGCGAGCTCCTACGAGCAGTACTTC.

V and J are TRBV9 and TRBJ2-1; D perhaps matches TRBD1 (6 bases). The CDR3 is made up of 15 amino acids. V gave up 4 bases and J gave up 4 bases, with 15 bases separating them. From germline, CDR1 is SGDLS and CDR2 YYNGEE. CDR3 protein: CASSPTGSPYNEQFF. CDR3 coding DNA: TGTGCCAGCAGCCCAACAGGGTCCCCTTACAATGAGCAGTTCTTC. Based on the CDR3 plus reference TRBV9 and TRBJ2-1, the full variable domain is DSGVTQTPKHLITATGQRVTLRCSPRSGDLSVYWYQQSLDQGLQFLIQYYNGEERAKGNILERFSAQQFPDLHSELNLSSLELGDSALYFCASSPTGSPYNEQFFGPGTRLTVL.

CDR3 DNA sequence: TGCGCCAGCAGCCAAGGACAGGGATCGGGAAACACCATATATTTT. Its protein is CASSQGQGSGNTIYF. The genes are TRBV4-3 and TRBJ1-3; 7 bases agree with TRBD1. After removal of 1 base from V and 4 bases from J, the junction contained 4 bases not matched to a gene. The V gene's germline CDR1 is LGHNA and CDR2 YSLEER. The CDR3 contains 15 residues.

The chain has TRBV6-5 and TRBJ2-2, with unresolved D. The CDR3 consists of 11 residues. CDR1 is MNHEY and CDR2 is SVGAGI in the germline V gene. Trimming cost V 6 bases and J 7 bases, with 6 bases left between them. DNA for the CDR3: TGTGCCAGCAGCACGGGCGGGGAGCTGTTTTTT. Translation gives CASSTGGELFF.

The chain recombines TRBV30 with TRBJ2-3; the match to TRBD2 covers 7 bases. V dropped 8 bases and J dropped 3; count of bases not matched to a gene: 8. CDR1 and CDR2 from the germline V gene are GTSNPN and SVGIG (reference sequence). The CDR3 is made up of 13 amino acids. CDR3 coding DNA: TGTGCCAGAAGCGGGGAGTGGACAGATACGCAGTATTTT. It encodes CARSGEWTDTQYF.

This clone was recorded a few times. V and J are TRBV4-2 and TRBJ1-4; no clear D. Looked up from germline, CDR1 is LGHNA and CDR2 is YNFKEQ. The CDR3 length is 17 residues. Trimming cost V 0 bases and J 1 base, with 12 bases left between them. The CDR3 coding sequence is TGTGCCAGCAGCCAAGAGGCACCAACCCTAACTAATGAAAAACTGTTTTTT. It specifies CASSQEAPTLTNEKLFF.

The chain uses TRBV15 and TRBJ1-2; maybe TRBD1 (6 bases). V dropped 8 bases and J dropped 11 bases, with 18 bases sitting between them. The germline V gene has CDR1 LNHNV and CDR2 YYDKDF (reference sequence). The CDR3 is 12 amino acids. This chain's CDR3 is CATRPGRGLYTF. CDR3 coding DNA: TGTGCCACCCGCCCGGGCAGGGGTCTTTACACCTTC.

The V call is TRBV7-2, the J call TRBJ2-1, with a tentative D call TRBD2 (5 bases). Germline V gene data show CDR1 as SGHTA and CDR2 as FQGNSA. Trimming took off 5 bases at V and 2 bases at J, with 13 bases between the two ends. The CDR3 spans 15 residues. CDR3 in DNA: TGTGCCAGCAGCACTAGTAGACTTGCCTACAATGAGCAGTTCTTC. Residues: CASSTSRLAYNEQFF.

The chain is built from TRBV28 and TRBJ1-6, with 7 bases identical to TRBD1. The V gene end was trimmed by 6 bases and the J gene end by 8 bases; junction bases not matched to a gene: 16. The CDR3 contains 17 residues. The germline gives CDR1 MDHEN, CDR2 SYDVKM. As DNA, the CDR3 is TGTGCCAGCAGCCCTTCAGGGGGGCGCCTAAGCCATTCACCCCTCCACTTT. Encoded protein: CASSPSGGRLSHSPLHF.

The chain has TRBV18 and TRBJ2-1; 14 positions agree with TRBD2. Trimming at V came to 3 bases and at J to 10 bases, leaving 11 bases not matched to a gene. Germline CDR1 reads KGHSH; CDR2 reads LQKENI. There are 17 residues in the CDR3. The CDR3 coding sequence is TGTGCCAGCTCACCGAGGACTAGCGGGGGGCCGGCAGGCGAGCAGTTCTTC. It is translated as CASSPRTSGGPAGEQFF.

The chain combines TRBV13 with TRBJ1-6; D remains unclear. The germline V gene encodes CDR1 PRHDT and CDR2 FYEKMQ (reference sequence). The CDR3 runs to 14 residues. Trimming took off 3 bases at V and 10 bases at J, with 13 bases between the two ends. The CDR3 sequence: CASSFSSPGSPLHF. The CDR3 DNA sequence: TGTGCCAGCAGCTTTAGTTCACCGGGGTCACCCCTCCACTTT.

This chain joins TRBV5-1 and TRBJ1-1; 10 nucleotides line up with TRBD1. The length of the CDR3 is 17 residues. V lost 5 bases, J lost 5 bases, and 15 bases stayed unmatched. Germline V gene lookup returns CDR1 SGHRS and CDR2 YFSETQ. Here the CDR3 reads CASSLGQGGWSSTEAFF. CDR3 bases: TGCGCCAGCAGTTTAGGACAGGGGGGGTGGTCAAGTACTGAAGCTTTCTTT.

The chain joins TRBV10-3 to TRBJ1-3, with no clear D. Germline V gene sequence: CDR1 ENHRY, CDR2 SYGVKD. This CDR3 has 13 amino acids. V lost 3 bases to trimming and J lost 0 bases, with 3 bases between them. The CDR3 loop reads CAISEASGNTIYF. In DNA form, the CDR3 reads TGTGCCATCAGTGAAGCCTCTGGAAACACCATATATTTT.

The chain recombines TRBV4-3 with TRBJ2-3; perhaps TRBD2 as D (6 bases). Germline loops: CDR1 LGHNA, CDR2 YSLEER. V was clipped by 5 bases and J by 0 bases, with 15 bases between them. The CDR3 covers 16 residues. CDR3 bases: TGCGCCAGCAGCACACTGCTGGCGGGAAGCACAGATACGCAGTATTTT. Translated: CASSTLLAGSTDTQYF.

The genes are TRBV2 and TRBJ2-3, with TRBD2 matching over 9 bases. The CDR3 has 14 residues. Germline CDR1 SNHLY, CDR2 FYNNEI. Trimming removed 4 bases from V and 6 bases from J; junction bases left unmatched: 5. For the CDR3, the DNA is TGTGCCAGCAGTGGGCTAGCGGGGCCGGATACGCAGTATTTT. This codes for CASSGLAGPDTQYF.

The chain uses TRBV9 and TRBJ1-5; weak D call: TRBD1 (6 bases). V lost 4 bases and J lost 6, with 14 bases in between. The CDR3 extends over 14 amino acids. Per germline, CDR1 SGDLS and CDR2 YYNGEE. CDR3 amino acids: CASSSTEGGQPQHF. DNA of the CDR3: TGTGCCAGCAGCTCTACAGAAGGGGGTCAGCCCCAGCATTTT.

The chain couples TRBV5-6 to TRBJ2-3, with TRBD1 as a possible D gene (5 bases). Trimming left V 7 bases short and J 1 base short, with 19 bases between. The CDR3 runs to 16 residues. Germline CDR1 is SGHDT and CDR2 is YYEEEE. CDR3 residues: CASGLLQGRGTDTQYF. CDR3 sequence (DNA): TGTGCCAGCGGGCTACTCCAGGGTAGGGGCACAGATACGCAGTATTTT.

The chain uses TRBV7-8 and TRBJ1-4; 10 bases are shared with TRBD1. This CDR3 contains 15 residues. Germline V gene lookup returns CDR1 SGHVS and CDR2 FQNEAQ. V was clipped by 7 bases and J by 7 bases; unmatched bases: 9. The CDR3 DNA reads TGTGCCAGCACCCTCTTCGGGACAGGGGTTGAAAAACTGTTTTTT. Protein sequence: CASTLFGTGVEKLFF.